Each of the 9 T cell receptor beta chains below was sequenced from the same sample in a study of blood T cell repertoires in COVID-19. Profiled with immunoSEQ multiplex PCR; TCRdb holds only in-frame clones, not every one. This table has about 270,000 clones, about nine tenths appearing once. Sequencing input: PBMCs or T cells enriched from blood (not recorded which). The receptors stem from an older woman who had recovered from COVID-19.

This chain joins TRBV11-3 and TRBJ1-5, with 9 bases fitting TRBD1. The V segment lost 5 bases and the J segment 0 bases; nucleotides outside the gene matches: 11. The CDR3 consists of 18 residues. The germline gives CDR1 SGHNT, CDR2 YENEEA. In DNA, the CDR3 is TGTGCCAGCAGCCCTCGGGACAGGGTATTTTATAGCAATCAGCCCCAGCATTTT. Residues: CASSPRDRVFYSNQPQHF.

The rearrangement links TRBV24-1 to TRBJ1-2, with D possibly matching TRBD1 (6 bases). Trimming took off 0 bases at V and 2 bases at J, with 15 bases between the two ends. The CDR3 spans 17 residues. The germline CDR1 and CDR2 sequences are KGHDR and SFDVKD. The CDR3 reads CATSDLMAGVLNYGYTF. The CDR3 coding sequence is TGTGCCACCAGTGATTTGATGGCAGGGGTACTGAACTATGGCTACACCTTC.

This chain links TRBV25-1 with TRBJ1-2; 12 nucleotides align to TRBD1. Germline V CDR1 and CDR2: MGHDK, SYGVNS. V shed 5 bases, J shed 8 bases, and the junction held 9 bases outside the gene matches. The CDR3 has 15 residues. The CDR3 reads CASSTPGQGAVGYTF. Here the CDR3 DNA reads TGTGCCAGCAGTACACCGGGACAGGGGGCAGTAGGCTACACCTTC.

V and J are TRBV11-2 and TRBJ2-5; D gene ambiguous. Trimming pared 3 bases from V and 6 bases from J, leaving 5 bases between. This CDR3 is built from 11 residues. Germline-derived CDR1 and CDR2 are SGHAT and FQNNGV. For the CDR3, the DNA is TGTGCCAGCAGCTTCGGTCAGACCCAGTACTTC. Amino acid sequence: CASSFGQTQYF.

The chain carries TRBV6-1 and TRBJ2-6; D gene unclear. The V end lost 2 bases, the J end lost 2 bases, and 10 bases lay between the germline ends. This CDR3 spans 16 amino acids. Germline V gene data show CDR1 as MNHNS and CDR2 as SASEGT. Written as DNA, the CDR3 is TGTGCCAGCAGTGAACAGCACAGTGCTGGGGCCAACGTCCTGACTTTC. It codes for CASSEQHSAGANVLTF.

V is TRBV11-3 and J is TRBJ2-1; D uncertain. Trimming removed 0 bases from V and 9 bases from J, with 3 bases in between. CDR3 length equals 11 residues. CDR1 is SGHNT and CDR2 is YENEEA in the germline V gene. CDR3 sequence: CASSLDGEQFF. For the CDR3, the DNA is TGTGCCAGCAGCTTAGACGGTGAGCAGTTCTTC.

This chain uses TRBV6-5 with TRBJ1-1, with D uncertain. CDR1 is MNHEY and CDR2 is SVGAGI in the germline V gene. This CDR3 spans 15 amino acids. The V and J ends lost 2 bases and 5 bases respectively, with 15 bases between them. The CDR3 reads CASSYQTIPGTEAFF. CDR3 sequence (DNA): TGTGCCAGCAGTTACCAGACAATACCTGGGACTGAAGCTTTCTTT.

The V call is TRBV7-6, the J call TRBJ1-1, with a tentative D call TRBD1 (6 bases). The CDR3 extends over 16 amino acids. Germline loops: CDR1 SGHVS, CDR2 FNYEAQ. V was clipped by 3 bases and J by 1 base, with 15 bases between them. Here the CDR3 reads CASSFEGTGSNTEAFF. The CDR3 nucleotides read TGTGCCAGCAGCTTCGAAGGAACAGGGTCGAACACTGAAGCTTTCTTT. Full variable domain (rest looked up from reference TRBV7-6 and TRBJ1-1): GAGVSQSPRYKVTKRGQDVALRCDPISGHVSLYWYRQALGQGPEFLTYFNYEAQQDKSGLPNDRFSAERPEGSISTLTIQRTEQRDSAMYRCASSFEGTGSNTEAFFGQGTRLTVV.

This chain connects TRBV6-2 or TRBV6-3 to TRBJ1-6; 8 positions match TRBD1. The germline CDR1 and CDR2 sequences are MNHEY and SVGEGT. V lost 5 bases, J lost 16 bases, and 7 bases stayed unmatched. The CDR3 is 12 amino acids. CDR3 bases: TGTGCCAGCAGTGGACAGGGATACGGTCTCCACTTT. Amino acid sequence: CASSGQGYGLHF.